One sample yielded the 22 T cell receptor beta chains listed below, sequenced in a study of monozygotic twins with cystic fibrosis. Using immunoSEQ multiplex PCR, the repertoire was profiled, and TCRdb retains in-frame clones only, with some absent. The sample contains over 10,000 clones, approximately 85% of which appear only once. Sequenced sample: blood. The receptors were sampled from a man aged 18 to 29 with cystic fibrosis.

The chain links TRBV5-5 to TRBJ2-5; D possibly corresponds to TRBD2 (6 bases). Per the germline V gene, CDR1 is SGHKS and CDR2 is YYEKEE (reference sequence). The CDR3 has 13 amino acids. V was shortened by 0 bases and J by 3 bases, with 6 bases between the two germline ends. CDR3 amino acids: CASSLGGEETQYF. CDR3 sequence (DNA): TGTGCCAGCAGCTTGGGCGGGGAAGAGACCCAGTACTTC.

The chain recombines TRBV6-5 with TRBJ1-1; D remains unclear. The CDR3 runs 10 residues. Trimming left V 9 bases short and J 1 base short, with 3 bases between. Germline CDR1 reads MNHEY; CDR2 reads SVGAGI. Here the CDR3 reads CASGNTEAFF. As DNA, the CDR3 is TGTGCCAGTGGGAACACTGAAGCTTTCTTT.

In its sample, this clone was seen once. This chain uses TRBV19 with TRBJ1-5, with D unresolved. Trimming left V 3 bases short and J 3 bases short, with 15 bases between. The CDR3 spans 16 residues. Germline V lookup: CDR1 LNHDA, CDR2 SQIVND (reference sequence). CDR3 DNA: TGTGCCAGTAGTATCAATGGCCTCTGGGACAATCAGCCCCAGCATTTT. As protein: CASSINGLWDNQPQHF.

V and J are TRBV19 and TRBJ1-5, with TRBD1 matching over 7 bases. CDR1 and CDR2 (germline): LNHDA, SQIVND (reference sequence). V was clipped by 6 bases and J by 2 bases; unmatched bases: 19. CDR3 length: 19 residues. The CDR3 nucleotides read TGTGCCAGTAGCGGCAACAGGGGAGTATTAGGGATGGGCAATCAGCCCCAGCATTTT. Translating it yields CASSGNRGVLGMGNQPQHF. The complete variable domain, with remaining parts taken from reference TRBV19 and TRBJ1-5, reads DGGITQSPKYLFRKEGQNVTLSCEQNLNHDAMYWYRQDPGQGLRLIYYSQIVNDFQKGDIAEGYSVSREKKESFPLTVTSAQKNPTAFYLCASSGNRGVLGMGNQPQHFGDGTRLSIL.

The chain links TRBV5-5 to TRBJ1-4; D is undetermined. The V and J ends lost 7 bases and 5 bases respectively, with 27 bases between them. The CDR3 extends over 18 amino acids. In germline, CDR1 is SGHKS, CDR2 YYEKEE (reference sequence). The CDR3 region is CASSPRFVEFGGNEKLFF. The CDR3 DNA is TGTGCCAGCTCCCCTCGGTTCGTGGAGTTTGGTGGGAATGAAAAACTGTTTTTT.

This clone was recorded a few times. This chain joins TRBV4-2 and TRBJ2-5, with D unclear. CDR3 length equals 14 residues. Germline CDR1 and CDR2: LGHNA and YNFKEQ. The ends were cut back, 4 bases at V and 0 bases at J, with 9 bases in the middle. CDR3 bases: TGTGCCAGCAGCCCTACAGAAAACCAAGAGACCCAGTACTTC. It encodes CASSPTENQETQYF.

The rearrangement joins TRBV7-9 to TRBJ1-4; D is possibly TRBD1 (6 bases). Germline V gene lookup returns CDR1 SEHNR and CDR2 FQNEAQ (reference sequence). Trimming took 5 bases from V and 8 from J, leaving 18 bases between them. This CDR3 comprises 15 residues. CDR3 coding DNA: TGTGCCAGCAGCACCACCGTGGGGGCATGGGAAAAACTGTTTTTT. This sequence encodes CASSTTVGAWEKLFF.

The chain uses TRBV5-1 and TRBJ2-1; 14 positions match TRBD2. V shed 3 bases and J 5 bases; nucleotides not matched to a gene: 4. CDR1 is SGHRS and CDR2 is YFSETQ in the germline V gene. The CDR3 length is 16 residues. CDR3 sequence: CASSSGLAGANNEQFF. The CDR3 DNA is TGCGCCAGCAGCTCGGGACTAGCGGGAGCAAACAATGAGCAGTTCTTC.

The V call is TRBV5-6, the J call TRBJ1-2; the D gene is possibly TRBD1 (5 bases). This CDR3 is built from 14 residues. In germline, CDR1 is SGHDT, CDR2 YYEEEE. Deletions cut 2 bases from V and 3 bases from J, with 11 bases between. CDR3 DNA: TGTGCCAGCAGCTTTTCCGGGGGGGACTATGGCTACACCTTC. Amino acids: CASSFSGGDYGYTF.

This chain connects TRBV6-6 to TRBJ1-2; 8 nucleotides line up with TRBD1. The CDR3 totals 15 residues. CDR1 is MNHNY, CDR2 SVGAGI, per germline (reference sequence). J lost 3 bases, V lost 2 bases, and 5 bases had no gene match. The CDR3 DNA is TGTGCCAGCAGTTACGACCCGACAGGGGACTATGGCTACACCTTC. Translation gives CASSYDPTGDYGYTF.

This chain joins TRBV7-2 and TRBJ2-3, with 13 bases that match TRBD2. V lost 5 bases, J lost 5 bases, and 10 bases stayed unmatched. CDR1 and CDR2 (germline): SGHTA, FQGNSA. This CDR3 region has 17 residues. The DNA of the CDR3 is TGTGCCAGCAGCCAACTAAGACTAGCGGGGGGTCTAGATACGCAGTATTTT. It encodes CASSQLRLAGGLDTQYF.

The chain uses TRBV12-5 and TRBJ1-1; tentatively, D is TRBD1 (6 bases). The length of the CDR3 is 12 residues. Germline-derived CDR1 and CDR2 are LGHNT and FRNRAP. V was trimmed by 9 bases and J by 6 bases, leaving 14 bases between them. Written as DNA, the CDR3 is TGTGCTAGACTACAGGGCCCGTCTGAAGCTTTCTTT. Its translation is CARLQGPSEAFF.

J is TRBJ1-1 and V is TRBV2; D is ambiguous. The ends were cut back, 4 bases at V and 1 base at J, with 7 bases in the middle. Looked up from germline, CDR1 is SNHLY and CDR2 is FYNNEI. The CDR3 totals 13 residues. This CDR3 reads CASSADGNTEAFF. For the CDR3, the DNA is TGTGCCAGCAGTGCGGACGGGAACACTGAAGCTTTCTTT.

The chain recombines TRBV2 with TRBJ2-5; TRBD2 is a possible D gene (7 bases). The J call may not be correct, given that the DNA end is closer to TRBJ2-7. In germline, CDR1 is SNHLY, CDR2 FYNNEI. This CDR3 is built from 13 residues. The CDR3 DNA reads TGTGCCGGGGGGGCAGGGTACTCTCTCGAGCAGTACTTC. The encoded protein is CAGGAGYSLEQYF.

V usage is TRBV29-1 and J usage is TRBJ1-3, with D hard to call. CDR1 is SQVTM and CDR2 is ANQGSEA in the germline V gene. Between the trimmed V and J ends, which lost 1 base and 4 bases, there was a span of 2 bases. CDR3 size: 11 residues. The CDR3 nucleotides are TGCAGCGTTGAAGTAGGAAACACCATATATTTT. Translated, it gives CSVEVGNTIYF.

The chain recombines TRBV10-3 with TRBJ1-4; no reliable D call. CDR1 is ENHRY, CDR2 SYGVKD, per germline. Trimming took off 3 bases at V and 0 bases at J, with 11 bases between the two ends. The CDR3 covers 16 residues. CDR3 bases: TGTGCCATCAGTGATCTGGTTTTCGCAACTAATGAAAAACTGTTTTTT. Translating it yields CAISDLVFATNEKLFF.

The rearrangement joins TRBV9 to TRBJ2-5; D unclear. This CDR3 has 13 amino acids. Germline loops: CDR1 SGDLS, CDR2 YYNGEE. V lost 0 bases to trimming and J lost 0 bases, with 3 bases between them. CDR3 nucleotide sequence: TGTGCCAGCAGCGTAGACAACCAAGAGACCCAGTACTTC. This sequence encodes CASSVDNQETQYF.

CDR3 sequence reads: CASRDQFYNEQFF. CDR3 DNA sequence: TGTGCCAGTAGGGACCAATTTTACAATGAGCAGTTCTTC. V usage is TRBV19 and J usage is TRBJ2-1; no firm D call. The CDR3 consists of 13 residues. V was pared by 6 bases and J by 4 bases, with 10 bases between. Germline CDR1 reads LNHDA; CDR2 reads SQIVND (reference sequence). Looking up the rest from reference TRBV19 and TRBJ2-1 gives the full variable domain: DGGITQSPKYLFRKEGQNVTLSCEQNLNHDAMYWYRQDPGQGLRLIYYSQIVNDFQKGDIAEGYSVSREKKESFPLTVTSAQKNPTAFYLCASRDQFYNEQFFGPGTRLTVL.

Only a few counts were recorded for this clone. This sequence joins TRBV19 and TRBJ1-1, with 8 bases identical to TRBD1. This CDR3 is 13 amino acids long. In germline, CDR1 is LNHDA, CDR2 SQIVND (reference sequence). The V gene end was trimmed by 4 bases and the J gene end by 3 bases; junction bases not matched to a gene: 1. CDR3 protein: CASSTDRDTEAFF. As DNA, the CDR3 is TGTGCCAGTAGTACGGACAGGGACACTGAAGCTTTCTTT.

This clone has just one count. The V and J genes are TRBV27 and TRBJ2-7; TRBD2 agrees at 7 bases. CDR1 is MNHEY and CDR2 is SMNVEV in the germline V gene (reference sequence). The CDR3 length is 16 residues. The junction had 10 bases not matched to a gene; V was cut back by 3 bases and J by 2 bases. The DNA for the CDR3 is TGTGCCAGCAGTTTCGCCCCCCGACTAGCCCCCTACGAGCAGTACTTC. Its translation: CASSFAPRLAPYEQYF.

The V gene is TRBV15, the J gene TRBJ1-2; D not certain. The CDR3 runs 15 residues. Trimming stripped 0 bases from V and 0 bases from J, with 8 bases between. CDR1 LNHNV and CDR2 YYDKDF come from the germline V gene (reference sequence). This CDR3 reads CATSRESVTNYGYTF. CDR3 in DNA: TGTGCCACCAGCAGAGAATCAGTGACTAACTATGGCTACACCTTC. The entire variable domain, with the rest obtained from reference TRBV15 and TRBJ1-2, is as follows: DAMVIQNPRYQVTQFGKPVTLSCSQTLNHNVMYWYQQKSSQAPKLLFHYYDKDFNNEADTPDNFQSRRPNTSFCFLDIRSPGLGDTAMYLCATSRESVTNYGYTFGSGTRLTVV.

The V gene is TRBV30, the J gene TRBJ1-1; 7 positions agree with TRBD1. V shed 5 bases and J 6 bases; nucleotides not matched to a gene: 12. Germline loops: CDR1 GTSNPN, CDR2 SVGIG (reference sequence). CDR3 size: 14 residues. DNA of the CDR3: TGTGCCTGGGTCCGAAAACAGGGGTGGGCTGAAGCTTTCTTT. Translated, it gives CAWVRKQGWAEAFF.